This note documents a single T cell receptor (beta chain) sequence. This clone's antigen is unknown. No much larger clone is present one base from it, and per-base qualities are unavailable. This entry comes from a study of blood T cell repertoires in COVID-19 (dated by TCRdb to the early 2020s). Context from the whole study: Samples covering the acute and convalescent phases of COVID-19 were provided by collaborators in the United States, Italy and Spain. The prospective study material was composed of cDNA or gDNA derived from T cells, B-cell-depleted T cells, or PBMCs. The repertoires were released in a freely available public database meant as a resource for research on the immune response to SARS-CoV-2. Nearly every sample came with metadata listing a de-identified subject ID, COVID-19 status, age in years and sex. The dataset comprised deeply sampled blood TCRbeta repertoires from subjects exposed to, actively infected with, or recovered from COVID-19. Where available, HLA class I and class II types were taken from metadata supplied by the sample provider and were not determined by assay-based typing. Samples came from the ongoing ImmuneRACE study (first 160 participants) plus 1,254 subjects from 6 global collaborators.

The immunoSEQ Assay, a bias-controlled multiplex PCR, was used to amplify TCRbeta CDR3 regions from genomic DNA. As for how the authors treated the data: Nucleated cell counts per sample were estimated from amplification of reference gene primers within the assay. To quantify the absolute abundance of each unique TCRbeta CDR3 rearrangement, sequence reads were collapsed and filtered. For each sample, productive Simpson clonality was calculated by taking the square root of Simpson's diversity index across productive rearrangements. TCRdb stores this immuneACCESS table with in-frame sequences only. Part of the clones is absent; in the studies checked, under half of the shortfall reflects unresolved V genes, and no reason is known for the rest. D and trimming were read from the DNA, whereas the V and J calls and clone size are those reported in that table. This sample comprises roughly 230,000 clones, about four fifths of them detected only once. Under 5% of the sample belongs to the ten largest clones.

Collaborating institutions collected whole blood in K2EDTA tubes following their own protocols. For TCRbeta analysis, collaborator samples were shipped as frozen whole blood, as isolated PBMCs, or as DNA extracted from either sample type. Overall study results and their limits: The quantity of clinical and demographic metadata differed by source and by participant and was supplied without curation.

V and J are trimmed by 5 bases and 6 bases, and the gene matches miss 4 bases of the junction. The CDR3 starts with the cysteine, ends with the phenylalanine, and has 15 residues. Only CDR3 DNA is held: 45 bases, read in frame from base 1. CDR1 and CDR2, looked up from the germline V gene (reference sequence), are LNHDA and SQIVND. Sequencing was carried out using peripheral blood. The sequence was obtained from a man aged 50 to 60 with active or convalescent COVID-19. The V and J genes are TRBV19 and TRBJ2-3, with 14 middle bases fitting TRBD2. The CDR3 region reads CASSRGLAGADTQYF. The DNA sequence is given as TGTGCCAGTAGTCGGGGACTAGCGGGGGCGGATACGCAGTATTTT.